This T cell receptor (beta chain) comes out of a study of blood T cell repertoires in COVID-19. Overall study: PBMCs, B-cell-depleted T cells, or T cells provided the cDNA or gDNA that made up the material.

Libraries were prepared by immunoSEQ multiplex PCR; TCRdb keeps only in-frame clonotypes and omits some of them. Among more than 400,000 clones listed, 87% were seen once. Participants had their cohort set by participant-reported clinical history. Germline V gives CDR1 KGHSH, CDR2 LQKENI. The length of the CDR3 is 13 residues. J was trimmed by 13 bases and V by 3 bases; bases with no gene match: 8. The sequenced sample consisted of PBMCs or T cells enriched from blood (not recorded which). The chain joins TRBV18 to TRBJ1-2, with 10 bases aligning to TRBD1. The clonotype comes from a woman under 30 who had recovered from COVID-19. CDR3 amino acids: CASSPGTGDCCTF. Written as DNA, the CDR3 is TGTGCCAGCTCACCCGGGACAGGGGATTGTTGCACCTTC.